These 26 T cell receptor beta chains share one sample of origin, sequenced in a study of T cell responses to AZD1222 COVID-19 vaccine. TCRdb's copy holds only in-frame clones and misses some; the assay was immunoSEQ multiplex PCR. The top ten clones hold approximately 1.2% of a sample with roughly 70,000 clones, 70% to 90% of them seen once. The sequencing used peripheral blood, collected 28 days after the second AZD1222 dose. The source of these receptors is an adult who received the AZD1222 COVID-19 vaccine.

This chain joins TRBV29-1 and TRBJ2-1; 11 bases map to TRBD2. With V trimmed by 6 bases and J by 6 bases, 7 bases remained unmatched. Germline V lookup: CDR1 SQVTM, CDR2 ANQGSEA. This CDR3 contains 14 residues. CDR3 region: CSVPRLAGGNEQFF. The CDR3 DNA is TGCAGCGTCCCCCGGCTAGCGGGAGGCAATGAGCAGTTCTTC.

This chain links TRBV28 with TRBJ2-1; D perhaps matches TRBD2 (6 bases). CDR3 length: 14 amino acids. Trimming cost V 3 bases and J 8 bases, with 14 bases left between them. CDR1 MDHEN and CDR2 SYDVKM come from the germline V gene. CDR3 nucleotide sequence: TGTGCCAGCAGTTTCGTTAGCGGATCGGATGAGCAGTTCTTC. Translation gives CASSFVSGSDEQFF.

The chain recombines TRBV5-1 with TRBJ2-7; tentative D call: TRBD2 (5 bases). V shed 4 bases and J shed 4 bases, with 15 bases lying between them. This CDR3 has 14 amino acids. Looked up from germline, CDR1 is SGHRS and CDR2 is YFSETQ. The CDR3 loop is CASSPQVGGYEQYF. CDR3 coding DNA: TGCGCCAGCAGCCCCCAGGTTGGCGGGTACGAGCAGTACTTC. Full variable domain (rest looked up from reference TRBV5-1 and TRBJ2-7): KAGVTQTPRYLIKTRGQQVTLSCSPISGHRSVSWYQQTPGQGLQFLFEYFSETQRNKGNFPGRFSGRQFSNSRSEMNVSTLELGDSALYLCASSPQVGGYEQYFGPGTRLTVT.

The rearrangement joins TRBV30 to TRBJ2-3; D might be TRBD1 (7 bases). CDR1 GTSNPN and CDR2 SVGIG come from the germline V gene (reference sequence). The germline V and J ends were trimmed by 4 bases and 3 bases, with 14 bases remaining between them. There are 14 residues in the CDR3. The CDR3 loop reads CAWKGRGRTDTQYF. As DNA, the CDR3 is TGTGCCTGGAAAGGCAGGGGGAGGACAGATACGCAGTATTTT.

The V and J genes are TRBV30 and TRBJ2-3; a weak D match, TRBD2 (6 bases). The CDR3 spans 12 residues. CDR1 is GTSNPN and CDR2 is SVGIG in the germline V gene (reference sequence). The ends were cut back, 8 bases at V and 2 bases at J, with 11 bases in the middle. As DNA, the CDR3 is TGTGCCCGGGGAGGTTACACAGATACGCAGTATTTT. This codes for CARGGYTDTQYF.

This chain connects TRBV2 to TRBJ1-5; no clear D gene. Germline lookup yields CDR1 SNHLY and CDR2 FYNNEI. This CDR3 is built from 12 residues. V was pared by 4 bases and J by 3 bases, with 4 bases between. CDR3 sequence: CASSGDNQPQHF. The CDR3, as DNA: TGTGCCAGCAGTGGGGACAATCAGCCCCAGCATTTT.

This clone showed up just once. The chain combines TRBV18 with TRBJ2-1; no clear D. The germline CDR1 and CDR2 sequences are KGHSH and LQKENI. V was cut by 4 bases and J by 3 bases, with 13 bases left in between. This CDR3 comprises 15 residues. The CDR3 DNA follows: TGTGCCAGCTCACGCGGCCCATCTGACTACAATGAGCAGTTCTTC. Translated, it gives CASSRGPSDYNEQFF.

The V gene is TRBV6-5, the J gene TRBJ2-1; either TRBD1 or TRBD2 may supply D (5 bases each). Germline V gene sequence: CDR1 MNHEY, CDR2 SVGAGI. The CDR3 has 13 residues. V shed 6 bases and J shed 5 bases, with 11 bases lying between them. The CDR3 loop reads CASSPGTHNEQFF. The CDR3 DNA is TGTGCCAGCAGCCCAGGGACCCACAATGAGCAGTTCTTC.

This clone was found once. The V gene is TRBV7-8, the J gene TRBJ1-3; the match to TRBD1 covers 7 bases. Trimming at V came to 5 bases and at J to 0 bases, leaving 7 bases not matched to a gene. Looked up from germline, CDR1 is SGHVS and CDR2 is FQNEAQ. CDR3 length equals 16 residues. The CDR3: CASSPLRGVSGNTIYF. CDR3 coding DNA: TGTGCCAGCAGCCCGCTCAGGGGGGTCTCTGGAAACACCATATATTTT. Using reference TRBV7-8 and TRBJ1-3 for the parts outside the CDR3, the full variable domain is GAGVSQSPRYKVAKRGQDVALRCDPISGHVSLFWYQQALGQGPEFLTYFQNEAQLDKSGLPSDRFFAERPEGSVSTLKIQRTQQEDSAVYLCASSPLRGVSGNTIYFGEGSWLTVV.

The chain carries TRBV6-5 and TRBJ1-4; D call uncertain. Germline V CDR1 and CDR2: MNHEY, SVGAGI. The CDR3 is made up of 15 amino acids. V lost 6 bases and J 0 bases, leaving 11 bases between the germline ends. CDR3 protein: CASRYGPATNEKLFF. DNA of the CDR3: TGTGCCAGCAGATACGGGCCCGCAACTAATGAAAAACTGTTTTTT.

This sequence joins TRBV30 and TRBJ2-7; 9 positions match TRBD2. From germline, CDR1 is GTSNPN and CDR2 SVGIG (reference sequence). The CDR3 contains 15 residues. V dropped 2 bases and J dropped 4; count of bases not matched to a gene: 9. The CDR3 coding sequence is TGTGCCTGGAGTAGGGGGGTGACTAGCGGTTACGAGCAGTACTTC. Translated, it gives CAWSRGVTSGYEQYF.

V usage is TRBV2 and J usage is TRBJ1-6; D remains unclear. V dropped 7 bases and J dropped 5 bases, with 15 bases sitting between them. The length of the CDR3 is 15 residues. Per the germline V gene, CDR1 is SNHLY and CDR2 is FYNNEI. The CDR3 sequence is CASTRSQQNNSPLHF. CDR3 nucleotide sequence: TGTGCCAGCACTAGATCTCAGCAAAATAATTCACCCCTCCACTTT.

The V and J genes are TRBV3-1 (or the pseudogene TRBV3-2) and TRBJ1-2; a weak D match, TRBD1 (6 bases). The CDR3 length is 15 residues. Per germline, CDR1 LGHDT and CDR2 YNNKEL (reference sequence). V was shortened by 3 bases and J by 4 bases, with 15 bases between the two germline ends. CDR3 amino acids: CASSQGAHGSYGYTF. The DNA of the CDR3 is TGTGCCAGCAGCCAGGGGGCTCATGGATCCTATGGCTACACCTTC.

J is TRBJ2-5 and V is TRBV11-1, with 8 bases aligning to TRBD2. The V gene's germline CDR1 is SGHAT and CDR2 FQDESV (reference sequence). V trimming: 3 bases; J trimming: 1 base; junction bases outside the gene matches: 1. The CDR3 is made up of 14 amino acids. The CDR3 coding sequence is TGTGCCAGCAGCTTCCTAGCGGGCCAAGAGACCCAGTACTTC. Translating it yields CASSFLAGQETQYF.

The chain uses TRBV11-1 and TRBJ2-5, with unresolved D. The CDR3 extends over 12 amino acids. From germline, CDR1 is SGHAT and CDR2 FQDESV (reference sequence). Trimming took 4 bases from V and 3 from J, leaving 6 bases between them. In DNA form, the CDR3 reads TGTGCCAGCAGCTCTCGTAAAGAGACCCAGTACTTC. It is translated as CASSSRKETQYF. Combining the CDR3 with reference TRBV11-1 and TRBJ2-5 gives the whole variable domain EAEVAQSPRYKITEKSQAVAFWCDPISGHATLYWYRQILGQGPELLVQFQDESVVDDSQLPKDRFSAERLKGVDSTLKIQPAELGDSAMYLCASSSRKETQYFGPGTRLLVL.

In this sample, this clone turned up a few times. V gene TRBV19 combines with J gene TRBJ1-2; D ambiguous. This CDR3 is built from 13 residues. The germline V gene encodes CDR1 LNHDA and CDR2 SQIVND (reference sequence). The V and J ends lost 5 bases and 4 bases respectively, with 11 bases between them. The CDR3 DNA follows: TGTGCCAGTAGTGGTCGTGACGGCTATGGCTACACCTTC. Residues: CASSGRDGYGYTF.

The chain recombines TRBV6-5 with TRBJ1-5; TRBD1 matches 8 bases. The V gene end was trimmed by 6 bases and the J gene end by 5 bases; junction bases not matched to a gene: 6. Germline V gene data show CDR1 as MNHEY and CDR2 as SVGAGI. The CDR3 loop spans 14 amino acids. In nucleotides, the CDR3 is TGTGCCAGCAGATCAGAACAGGGGGATCAGCCCCAGCATTTT. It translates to CASRSEQGDQPQHF.

CDR3: CASSLGAGTDTQYF. In nucleotides, the CDR3 is TGTGCCAGCAGCTTAGGGGCCGGCACAGATACGCAGTATTTT. The chain is built from TRBV7-9 and TRBJ2-3; no firm D call. The CDR3 sequence is 14 residues long. From germline, CDR1 is SEHNR and CDR2 FQNEAQ (reference sequence). V gave up 1 base and J gave up 1 base, with 6 bases separating them.

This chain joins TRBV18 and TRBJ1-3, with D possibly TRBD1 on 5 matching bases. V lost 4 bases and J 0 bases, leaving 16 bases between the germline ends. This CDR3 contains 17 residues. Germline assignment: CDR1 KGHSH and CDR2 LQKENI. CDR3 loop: CASSRSADSYSGNTIYF. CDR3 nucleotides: TGTGCCAGCTCACGTTCCGCAGACAGCTACTCTGGAAACACCATATATTTT.

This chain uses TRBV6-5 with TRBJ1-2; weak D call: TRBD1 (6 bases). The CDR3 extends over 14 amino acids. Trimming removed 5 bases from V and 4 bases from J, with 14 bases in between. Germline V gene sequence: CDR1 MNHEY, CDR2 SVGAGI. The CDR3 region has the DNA TGTGCCAGCAGTCCCCAAGGGGGGAGCTATGGCTACACCTTC. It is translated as CASSPQGGSYGYTF.

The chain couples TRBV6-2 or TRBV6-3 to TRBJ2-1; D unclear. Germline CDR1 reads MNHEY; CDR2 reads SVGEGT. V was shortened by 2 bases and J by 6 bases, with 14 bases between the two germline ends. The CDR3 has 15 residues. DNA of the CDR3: TGTGCCAGCAGTTACCTGTCCCGCCAGAGCAATGAGCAGTTCTTC. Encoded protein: CASSYLSRQSNEQFF.

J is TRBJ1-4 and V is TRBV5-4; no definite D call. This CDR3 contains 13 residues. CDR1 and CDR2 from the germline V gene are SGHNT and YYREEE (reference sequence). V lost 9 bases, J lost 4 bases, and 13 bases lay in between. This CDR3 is CATSASINEKLFF. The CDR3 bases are TGTGCCACCTCAGCCTCCATTAATGAAAAACTGTTTTTT.

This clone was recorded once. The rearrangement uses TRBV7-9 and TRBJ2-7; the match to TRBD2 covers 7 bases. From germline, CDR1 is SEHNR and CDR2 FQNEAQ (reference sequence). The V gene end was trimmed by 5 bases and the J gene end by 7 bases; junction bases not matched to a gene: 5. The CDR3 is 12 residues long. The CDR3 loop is CASSPGTTEQYF. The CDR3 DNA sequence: TGTGCCAGCAGCCCAGGGACTACGGAGCAGTACTTC.

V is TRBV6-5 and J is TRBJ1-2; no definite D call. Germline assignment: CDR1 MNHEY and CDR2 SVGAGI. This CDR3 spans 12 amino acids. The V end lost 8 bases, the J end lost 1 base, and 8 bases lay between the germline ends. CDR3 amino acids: CASHHLNYGYTF. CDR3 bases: TGTGCCAGCCACCACCTTAACTATGGCTACACCTTC.

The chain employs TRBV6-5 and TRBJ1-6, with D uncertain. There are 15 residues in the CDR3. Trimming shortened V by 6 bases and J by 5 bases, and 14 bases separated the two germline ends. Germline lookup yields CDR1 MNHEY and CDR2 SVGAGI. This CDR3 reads CASSLRRGNNSPLHF. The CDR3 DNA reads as TGTGCCAGCAGCTTACGACGGGGTAATAATTCACCCCTCCACTTT.

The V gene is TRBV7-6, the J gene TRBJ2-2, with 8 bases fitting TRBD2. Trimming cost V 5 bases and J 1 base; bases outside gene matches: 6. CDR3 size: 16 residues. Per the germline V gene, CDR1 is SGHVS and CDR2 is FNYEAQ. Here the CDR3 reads CASSPLSGGNTGELFF. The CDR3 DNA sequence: TGTGCCAGCAGCCCGCTAAGCGGGGGGAACACCGGGGAGCTGTTTTTT.